The rows below give T cell receptor beta chains drawn from one sample of a study of T cell responses to AZD1222 COVID-19 vaccine. TCRdb's table, derived via immunoSEQ multiplex PCR, lists solely in-frame clones and lacks some. Its table lists under 150,000 clones. The specimen sequenced was peripheral blood. All receptors come from an adult in good health. Each CDR3 is given without its conserved first and last residue. A D gene is named only where the DNA matches it firmly.

TRBJ2-1 TRBD2 TRBV6-1 ASSQGPGGGFNEQF
TRBJ1-4 TRBD1 TRBV7-8 ASSPDRVSEKLF
TRBJ2-6 . TRBV7-8 ASSLQGRVANVLT
TRBJ2-1 TRBD1 TRBV6-5 ASTQDRSGYNEQF
TRBJ2-7 . TRBV6-5 ASSFSPEKSYEQY
TRBJ2-7 . TRBV21-1 ASSKSSGGNYEQY
TRBJ2-7 . TRBV2 ASSEARVQGGGQY
TRBJ2-1 TRBD2 TRBV27 ASSLSRSGGYNEQF
TRBJ2-3 TRBD2 TRBV5-4 ASSLEWVGGRSQY
TRBJ2-5 TRBD2 TRBV6-2/TRBV6-3 ASSSVGGETQY
TRBJ1-6 . TRBV19 ASSIRASSYNSPLH
TRBJ2-1 . TRBV10-3 AISANPPPRSYNEQF
TRBJ2-3 TRBD2 TRBV11-2 ASSLYSGVTDTQY
TRBJ2-7 . TRBV4-2 ASSQDPGFTYEQY
TRBJ1-6 . TRBV6-4 ASSELGRGNSPLH
TRBJ2-3 . TRBV18 ASSPRGRTDTQY
TRBJ2-7 . TRBV5-1 ASSLAGTNLYQQY
TRBJ1-2 . TRBV7-2 ASRGMANYGYT
TRBJ1-5 . TRBV2 ASSGGLGSQPQH
TRBJ2-7 TRBD1 TRBV30 AWSPLRDRPYEQY
TRBJ2-3 . TRBV7-9 ASSPITDTQY
TRBJ1-5 . TRBV19 ASSILPGHQPNQPQH
TRBJ1-1 . TRBV6-5 ASSRAMGNTEAF
TRBJ2-7 TRBD1 TRBV10-2 ASSEPGTGGYEQY
TRBJ2-3 TRBD2 TRBV9 ASSVAGTSGGNTQY
TRBJ1-5 . TRBV15 ATSRDGSSNQPQH
TRBJ2-1 . TRBV19 ASSMTPHEQF
TRBJ2-7 . TRBV28 ASSPLGTGSSYEQY
TRBJ1-3 . TRBV9 ASSVGGAAGNTIY